The following is a T cell receptor beta chain sequence with its context. Its antigen is not known. Germline V CDR1 and CDR2: GTSNPN, SVGIG (reference sequence). The V and J ends lost 5 bases and 1 base respectively, with 5 bases between them. CDR3 size: 11 residues. The method was immunoSEQ multiplex PCR; TCRdb's version includes in-frame clones alone and lacks a portion of them. There are tens of thousands of clones in the sample; 65% to 90% occur only once, and 5.9% lies in the top ten. The sample comes from a study of T cell clonotyping in hematopoietic cell transplantation. On the study more broadly: Pretransplant recipient samples were taken after cytoreduction. Study findings and constraints: Recipient TCR diversity dropped after transplant; expanded clonotypes rose from day 30 to 180. Few recipient clonotypes overlapped donors; over 97% were de novo at given depth. CD4 and CD8 repertoire contributions could not be separated without sorting.

Documented time point: recipient sample about 28 days before transplant, after cytoreduction. This TCR came from a man between 60 and 75 years old with biphenotypic leukemia. Some clones in this sample may be carry-over from other donors' samples. V is TRBV30 and J is TRBJ1-1, with D hard to call. The sequenced sample was peripheral blood mononuclear cells, obtained before stem cell transplant. Written as DNA, the CDR3 is TGTGCCTGGGAGCGGAACACTGAAGCTTTCTTT. Translation gives CAWERNTEAFF.